One sample yielded the 2 T cell receptor beta chains listed below, sequenced in a study of T-cell memory formation after mild COVID-19. One entry per CDR3 protein results from TCRdb running MiXCR on the 5' RACE reads. The data contain 410,000 or so distinct CDR3 sequences, about a quarter of them singletons. The material sequenced was PBMCs or a T cell subset sorted from them (not recorded which). Every receptor here comes from an adult woman who had mild COVID-19 (a few samples of this study predate the infection). Cell type and time point are not known.

This clonotype was observed a handful of times. The chain combines TRBV12-3 or TRBV12-4 with TRBJ1-1; D gene uncertain. Trimming shortened V by 3 bases and J by 0 bases, and 11 bases separated the two germline ends. The CDR3 has 15 amino acids. The CDR3 region has the DNA TGTGCCAGCAGTTTCGATACTCTGCTGAACACTGAAGCTTTCTTT. As protein: CASSFDTLLNTEAFF.

This chain links TRBV3-1 with TRBJ2-1; D is unclear. The germline V gene has CDR1 LGHDT and CDR2 YNNKEL (reference sequence). This CDR3 is 12 amino acids long. Deletions cut 5 bases from V and 6 bases from J, with 8 bases between. The CDR3 nucleotides are TGTGCCAGCAGCTTACTTATCAATGAGCAGTTCTTC. Translated, it gives CASSLLINEQFF.